The 15 T cell receptor beta chains below come from one sample, sequenced in a study of T cell responses to AZD1222 COVID-19 vaccine. Sequencing used immunoSEQ multiplex PCR; TCRdb keeps in-frame clones, though not all of them. The data contain 170,000 or so clones, 87% of them seen just once; the ten biggest clones take up 2.6%. Sequencing used peripheral blood, obtained on day 0 of AZD1222 vaccination. Receptor source: an adult in good health.

The chain couples TRBV10-3 to TRBJ2-1; D perhaps matches TRBD2 (5 bases). The CDR3 is made up of 14 amino acids. Germline loops: CDR1 ENHRY, CDR2 SYGVKD. V gave up 6 bases and J gave up 6 bases, with 15 bases separating them. CDR3 in amino acids: CAISRRGFGNEQFF. The DNA of the CDR3 is TGTGCCATCAGCCGCCGAGGGTTCGGCAATGAGCAGTTCTTC.

CDR3: CASSLFPDGANVLTF. DNA for the CDR3: TGTGCCAGCAGCTTATTCCCGGATGGGGCCAACGTCCTGACTTTC. This chain joins TRBV7-8 and TRBJ2-6; D remains unclear. V was clipped by 2 bases and J by 3 bases, with 8 bases between them. This CDR3 has 15 amino acids. Germline V gene data show CDR1 as SGHVS and CDR2 as FQNEAQ.

The chain couples TRBV28 to TRBJ1-4, with D perhaps TRBD1 (6 bases). The V gene lost 1 base and the J gene lost 3 bases, with 15 bases spanning the gap. Per the germline V gene, CDR1 is MDHEN and CDR2 is SYDVKM. CDR3 size: 17 residues. In nucleotides, the CDR3 is TGTGCCAGCAGTTTATCCTCCCAGGGGTATTCTAATGAAAAACTGTTTTTT. Protein sequence: CASSLSSQGYSNEKLFF.

The J gene is TRBJ2-5, the V gene TRBV7-9, with TRBD2 matching over 10 bases. Germline V CDR1 and CDR2: SEHNR, FQNEAQ (reference sequence). This CDR3 contains 16 residues. V shed 3 bases, J shed 1 base, and the junction held 5 bases outside the gene matches. CDR3: CASSFWASGSQETQYF. In DNA, the CDR3 is TGTGCCAGCAGCTTTTGGGCTAGCGGGAGCCAAGAGACCCAGTACTTC.

J is TRBJ2-1 and V is TRBV10-3, with 12 positions matching TRBD1. After removal of 7 bases from V and 9 bases from J, the junction contained 4 bases not matched to a gene. The CDR3 length is 13 residues. Germline-derived CDR1 and CDR2 are ENHRY and SYGVKD. The CDR3 here is CAIMGQGAGEQFF. CDR3 sequence (DNA): TGTGCCATCATGGGACAGGGGGCCGGTGAGCAGTTCTTC.

The J gene is TRBJ2-7, the V gene TRBV18; D uncertain. CDR1 is KGHSH and CDR2 is LQKENI in the germline V gene. The CDR3 length is 14 residues. Between the trimmed V and J ends, which lost 2 bases and 3 bases, there was a span of 11 bases. DNA of the CDR3: TGTGCCAGCTCACCAGGGCTGCAAGACTACGAGCAGTACTTC. Its protein product is CASSPGLQDYEQYF.

V usage is TRBV5-4 and J usage is TRBJ2-1; TRBD1 matches 8 bases. With V trimmed by 2 bases and J by 2 bases, 6 bases remained unmatched. This CDR3 comprises 16 residues. CDR1 is SGHNT and CDR2 is YYREEE in the germline V gene (reference sequence). CDR3 DNA sequence: TGTGCCAGCAGCTTACAACAGGGGGAGCCCTACAATGAGCAGTTCTTC. Encoded protein: CASSLQQGEPYNEQFF.

V gene TRBV18 combines with J gene TRBJ1-2; 8 bases match TRBD1. CDR1 is KGHSH and CDR2 is LQKENI in the germline V gene. The V gene end was trimmed by 0 bases and the J gene end by 7 bases; junction bases not matched to a gene: 10. The CDR3 contains 16 residues. CDR3 residues: CASSPPGQGLGSGYTF. In DNA form, the CDR3 reads TGTGCCAGCTCACCACCCGGACAGGGATTGGGCTCTGGCTACACCTTC.

J is TRBJ1-2 and V is TRBV30; D gene uncertain. The CDR3 totals 11 residues. Germline assignment: CDR1 GTSNPN and CDR2 SVGIG (reference sequence). V gave up 0 bases and J gave up 10 bases, with 9 bases separating them. The CDR3 reads CAWSVATDYTF. The CDR3 DNA is TGTGCCTGGAGTGTAGCCACGGACTACACCTTC.

This chain links TRBV21-1 with TRBJ1-5; TRBD1 reflects the table's D call only, with no check against the DNA. TRBV21-1 is a recognized pseudogene. The CDR3 has 14 amino acids. DNA for the CDR3: TGTGCCAGCAACAGACAGGGCGGCAATCAGCCCCAGCATTTT. This gives the protein CASNRQGGNQPQHF.

The chain combines TRBV2 with TRBJ1-2, with D perhaps matching TRBD1 (6 bases). V dropped 6 bases and J dropped 1 base, with 15 bases sitting between them. Germline V CDR1 and CDR2: SNHLY, FYNNEI. This CDR3 contains 15 residues. CDR3 region: CASRMDIGGNYGYTF. In nucleotides, the CDR3 is TGTGCCAGCAGAATGGACATAGGGGGTAACTATGGCTACACCTTC.

The rearrangement joins TRBV7-7 to TRBJ2-2, with 7 bases matching TRBD1. The length of the CDR3 is 15 residues. The junction had 6 bases not matched to a gene; V was cut back by 4 bases and J by 4 bases. CDR1 is SSHAT and CDR2 is FNYEAQ in the germline V gene (reference sequence). For the CDR3, the DNA is TGTGCCAGCAGCTCGGGACAGCAACCCACCGGGGAGCTGTTTTTT. This codes for CASSSGQQPTGELFF.

This clone was found a few times. The V call is TRBV18, the J call TRBJ2-7, with no clear D. V was shortened by 0 bases and J by 0 bases, with 9 bases between the two germline ends. This CDR3 contains 15 residues. Germline V CDR1 and CDR2: KGHSH, LQKENI. CDR3 sequence: CASSPPTALSYEQYF. Here the CDR3 DNA reads TGTGCCAGCTCACCACCCACAGCTCTCTCCTACGAGCAGTACTTC.

In its sample, this clone was seen a few times. CDR3 in amino acids: CAWTGLGGTDTQYF. The CDR3 region has the DNA TGTGCCTGGACGGGGCTAGGCGGCACAGATACGCAGTATTTT. The chain has TRBV30 and TRBJ2-3, with D tentatively TRBD1 or TRBD2 (5 bases each). Germline V CDR1 and CDR2: GTSNPN, SVGIG (reference sequence). The CDR3 is 14 residues long. V lost 4 bases to trimming and J lost 1 base, with 12 bases between them.

The CDR3 nucleotides are TGTGCCAGCAGCTTGACTAGCGACCGCACAGATACGCAGTATTTT. It is translated as CASSLTSDRTDTQYF. This rearrangement joins TRBV5-5 to TRBJ2-3, with TRBD2 matching 7 bases. This CDR3 has 15 residues. In germline, CDR1 is SGHKS, CDR2 YYEKEE (reference sequence). J was trimmed by 1 base and V by 1 base; bases with no gene match: 3.